This is a list of T cell receptor beta chains from one sample in a study of blood T cell repertoires in COVID-19. Assay: immunoSEQ multiplex PCR; the TCRdb copy retains only in-frame clones and omits some. This sample has roughly 700,000 clones, with just under 90% found just once. The sequenced sample was peripheral blood. These receptor sequences come from a woman aged 18-35 years with acute or convalescent COVID-19. Both conserved end residues are part of each CDR3.

V	J	CDR3
TRBV6-5	TRBJ2-3	CASMGGSSTDTQYF
TRBV5-1	TRBJ2-1	CASSPIAGIYNEQFF
TRBV7-6	TRBJ1-4	CASSSLQGNFEKLFF
TRBV9	TRBJ1-2	CASSVVGGAYGYTF
TRBV6-5	TRBJ1-1	CAGAGESRDKAFF
TRBV21-1	TRBJ1-2	CASKPSPYGHRDRGHYGYTF
TRBV28	TRBJ1-2	CASSLDRGRHGYTF
TRBV6-2/TRBV6-3	TRBJ2-4	CASSYVVLAKNIQYF
TRBV12-5	TRBJ1-6	CASGPRGGNGSPLHF
TRBV28	TRBJ1-2	CASSSRDRVNYGYTF
TRBV24-1	TRBJ2-5	CATGGPYRDAQETQYF
TRBV12-5	TRBJ2-7	CASGQGVAYEQYF
TRBV25-1	TRBJ1-2	CASSEGQSYGYTF
TRBV6-5	TRBJ1-2	CASAVTGRGYGYTF
TRBV10-2	TRBJ1-3	CASRGASSGNTIYF
TRBV5-1	TRBJ1-5	CASSLGTGPDQPQHF
TRBV25-1	TRBJ1-2	CASMGARGYTF
TRBV27	TRBJ2-6	CASSLSLDRGTLSSGANVLTF
TRBV19	TRBJ1-3	CASRSGSAGNTIYF
TRBV20-1	TRBJ1-5	CSASGDREAQPQHF
TRBV6-2/TRBV6-3	TRBJ1-4	CASSLGQSVEKLFF
TRBV6-5	TRBJ1-2	CASSYSGGAGGYTF
TRBV9	TRBJ2-2	CASSPGPGTSGGTGELFF
TRBV6-4	TRBJ1-6	CASSYDRDNSPLHF
TRBV29-1	TRBJ1-4	CSVEILGEKLFF
TRBV7-2	TRBJ2-2	CASSPQYHTGELFF
TRBV12-5	TRBJ2-1	CAELTGMHNEQFF
TRBV2	TRBJ2-4	CATNKEGTKNIQYF
TRBV25-1	TRBJ1-2	CASSGRGIGYTF
TRBV4-1	TRBJ2-7	CASSQGLAGGSYEQYF
TRBV3-1/TRBV3-2	TRBJ2-2	CASSQDRQGARGTGELFF
TRBV9	TRBJ2-7	CASSVDEGGTTGEQYF
TRBV27	TRBJ1-1	CASSLGANTEAFF
TRBV6-1	TRBJ2-3	CASSERDRQTDTQYF
TRBV29-1	TRBJ2-7	CSVLPGQGGEQYF
TRBV6-5	TRBJ2-3	CASRGLTATDTQYF
TRBV2	TRBJ1-2	CAIQGGWGYTF
TRBV4-3	TRBJ1-1	CASSQSGYTEAFF
TRBV4-3	TRBJ1-3	CASSPAGERRNTIYF
TRBV28	TRBJ1-2	CASSLIHEVVDGYTF
TRBV4-2	TRBJ2-5	CASSQGGDQETQYF
TRBV12-3/TRBV12-4	TRBJ1-5	CASRWDKNQPQHF
TRBV7-4	TRBJ1-5	CASSRPGGAWGQPQHF
TRBV9	TRBJ2-3	CASSLGRGGTDTQYF
TRBV27	TRBJ2-6	CASSPRGSGANVLTF
TRBV28	TRBJ1-2	CASSLPNRGYGYTF
TRBV15	TRBJ2-3	CATSRDPRGGTSTDTQYF
TRBV7-2	TRBJ2-7	CASSFTGTAYEQYF
TRBV9	TRBJ2-1	CASSPSGRFYNEQFF
TRBV30	TRBJ1-3	CAWSVEISGNTIYF
TRBV6-2/TRBV6-3	TRBJ2-7	CASSYGASGGSGGDEQYF
TRBV5-1	TRBJ1-1	CASRGSGTGLGTEAFF
TRBV5-1	TRBJ1-4	CASSPPGLSEKLFF
TRBV5-8	TRBJ1-2	CASKSYRGRGYTF
TRBV6-5	TRBJ2-1	CASSIAGGPSNEQFF
TRBV7-9	TRBJ1-2	CASSLVAAGGYGYTF
TRBV19	TRBJ1-1	CASRTRSKAFF
TRBV18	TRBJ1-2	CASSPRPGGNYGYTF